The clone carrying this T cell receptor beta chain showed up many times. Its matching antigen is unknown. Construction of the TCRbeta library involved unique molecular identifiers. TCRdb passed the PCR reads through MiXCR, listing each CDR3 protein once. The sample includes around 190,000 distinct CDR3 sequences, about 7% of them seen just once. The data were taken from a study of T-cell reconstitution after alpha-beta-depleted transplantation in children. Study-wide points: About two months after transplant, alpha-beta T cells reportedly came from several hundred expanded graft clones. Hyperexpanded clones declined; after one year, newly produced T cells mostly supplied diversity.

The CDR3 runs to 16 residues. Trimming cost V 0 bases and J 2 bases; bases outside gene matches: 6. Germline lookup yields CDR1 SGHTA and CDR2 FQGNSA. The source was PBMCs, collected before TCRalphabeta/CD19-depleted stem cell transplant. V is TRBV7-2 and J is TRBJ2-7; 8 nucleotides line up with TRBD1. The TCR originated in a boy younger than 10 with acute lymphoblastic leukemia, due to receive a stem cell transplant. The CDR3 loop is CASSLAQAGGPYEQYF. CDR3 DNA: TGTGCCAGCAGCTTAGCCCAGGCAGGGGGCCCCTACGAGCAGTACTTC.